The TCR beta chain described here comes from a study of blood T cell repertoires in COVID-19 (dated by TCRdb to the early 2020s). Broadly, across the study: Collaborator samples came from the United States, Italy and Spain and covered acute and convalescent phases of COVID-19. Samples came from the ongoing ImmuneRACE study (first 160 participants) plus 1,254 subjects from 6 global collaborators. Sample metadata almost always included a de-identified subject ID, COVID-19 status, age in years and sex. Where available, HLA class I and class II types were obtained from metadata supplied by the sample provider rather than from assay-based typing. The repertoires were released in a freely available public database intended as a resource for research on the immune response to SARS-CoV-2. The material from the prospective study consisted of cDNA or gDNA derived from T cells, B-cell-depleted T cells, or PBMCs. Deeply sampled blood TCRbeta repertoires from subjects exposed to, actively infected with, or recovered from COVID-19 were included in the dataset. Overall study outcomes, separate from this receptor: The quantity of clinical and demographic metadata differed by source and by participant and was supplied without curation.

Reading from cysteine to phenylalanine, the CDR3 counts 14 amino acids. Just the 42-base CDR3 DNA is kept, in frame starting at base 1. Trimming at the junction amounts to 1 base on V and 12 bases on J, and the germline ends lie 15 bases apart. The germline V gene supplies CDR1 SGHVS and CDR2 FQNEAQ. Collaborating institutions collected whole blood in K2EDTA tubes following their own protocols. Collaborator samples were shipped for TCRbeta analysis as frozen whole blood, isolated PBMCs, or DNA extracted from either sample type. To note about this clone: Its antigen is still unknown. No quality values exist for individual bases; no much larger clone is one base distant.

TCRbeta CDR3 regions were amplified from genomic DNA by means of the immunoSEQ Assay, a bias-controlled multiplex PCR. On the study's bioinformatics: Within the assay, amplification of reference gene primers was used to estimate how many nucleated cells each sample contained. To quantify the absolute abundance of each unique TCRbeta CDR3 rearrangement, sequence reads were collapsed and filtered. For each sample, productive Simpson clonality was calculated as the square root of Simpson's diversity index over productive rearrangements. Drawn from immuneACCESS, this table holds only the in-frame rearrangements with V and J called that TCRdb kept. Clones are partly lost; checked studies trace under half to an unresolved V gene and leave the rest unexplained. The V and J calls and clone size are taken from that table; D and trimming were inferred from the DNA. Across this sample there are under 60,000 clones, with 70% to 90% seen only once. The ten largest clones add up to about 5.8% of the sample.

This receptor was obtained from a human donor in a cohort sampled during active COVID-19. The sample comprised peripheral blood. The receptor chain draws on TRBV7-8 and TRBJ1-4; TRBD1 is a possible D gene, resting on 5 matching bases. Read as DNA, the sequence is TGTGCCAGCAGCTTAGGCAGGGACTTTATCGAACTGTTTTTT. The encoded protein is CASSLGRDFIELFF.